Shown below are 21 T cell receptor beta chains from a single sample sequenced in a study of T-cell reconstitution after alpha-beta-depleted transplantation in children. Preparation of the TCRbeta library involved a method that used unique molecular identifiers. TCRdb itself ran the PCR reads through MiXCR, one entry per CDR3 protein. Of 500,000 to 650,000 distinct CDR3 sequences listed, under 15% are singletons. The sequencing here drew on PBMCs, mostly from graft donor cells, taken 360 days after TCRalphabeta/CD19-depleted stem cell transplant. The receptors originated from a male patient aged 10-17 years who had a stem cell transplant for acute myeloid leukemia, so the T cells may come from the graft donor.

This clonotype was seen a few times. V gene TRBV5-1 combines with J gene TRBJ2-3; either TRBD1 or TRBD2 may supply D (5 bases each). V lost 0 bases and J lost 2, with 10 bases in between. The CDR3 extends over 15 amino acids. The germline V gene has CDR1 SGHRS and CDR2 YFSETQ. The CDR3, as DNA: TGCGCCAGCAGCTTGGCCGGGGCCTACACAGATACGCAGTATTTT. Translation: CASSLAGAYTDTQYF. The entire variable domain, with the rest obtained from reference TRBV5-1 and TRBJ2-3, is as follows: KAGVTQTPRYLIKTRGQQVTLSCSPISGHRSVSWYQQTPGQGLQFLFEYFSETQRNKGNFPGRFSGRQFSNSRSEMNVSTLELGDSALYLCASSLAGAYTDTQYFGPGTRLTVL.

In this sample, this clonotype turned up a few times. This chain uses TRBV4-2 with TRBJ2-7; D may be TRBD1 (7 bases). The CDR3 sequence is 16 residues long. V dropped 0 bases and J dropped 2 bases, with 14 bases sitting between them. Germline CDR1 reads LGHNA; CDR2 reads YNFKEQ. The CDR3 protein is CASSQDRRGRPYEQYF. The CDR3 DNA is TGTGCCAGCAGCCAAGATAGGAGGGGGCGTCCCTACGAGCAGTACTTC.

The rearrangement joins TRBV30 to TRBJ1-1, with no clear D. The CDR3 sequence is 11 residues long. Trimming took off 5 bases at V and 8 bases at J, with 12 bases between the two ends. The germline V gene encodes CDR1 GTSNPN and CDR2 SVGIG (reference sequence). This chain's CDR3 is CAWPPVVEAFF. The CDR3 DNA sequence: TGTGCCTGGCCCCCCGTGGTCGAAGCTTTCTTT.

A few counts support this clonotype. V and J are TRBV20-1 and TRBJ1-4, with D tentatively TRBD1 (5 bases). Trimming pared 3 bases from V and 5 bases from J, leaving 10 bases between. There are 13 residues in the CDR3. Germline assignment: CDR1 DFQATT and CDR2 SNEGSKA (reference sequence). The CDR3 nucleotides are TGCAGTGCTAGTGGGGCGGGGAATGAAAAACTGTTTTTT. Amino acids: CSASGAGNEKLFF.

The CDR3 loop reads CASSRSSSEQYF. The CDR3, as DNA: TGTGCCAGCAGCAGATCTTCGAGCGAGCAGTACTTC. The chain employs TRBV6-2 or TRBV6-3 and TRBJ2-7; no clear D. V was trimmed by 6 bases and J by 6 bases, leaving 12 bases between them. The CDR3 is 12 residues long. Germline assignment: CDR1 MNHEY and CDR2 SVGEGT.

The rearrangement joins TRBV20-1 to TRBJ2-1, with 11 bases identical to TRBD2. The CDR3 is 18 amino acids. Germline CDR1 and CDR2: DFQATT and SNEGSKA (reference sequence). Trimming removed 0 bases from V and 7 bases from J; junction bases left unmatched: 14. The CDR3: CSARDGAEASGRWNEQFF. For the CDR3, the DNA is TGCAGTGCTAGAGATGGGGCTGAGGCTAGCGGGAGGTGGAATGAGCAGTTCTTC.

About this clonotype itself: An end of the junction does not agree with germline; a read error may underlie this. This chain joins TRBV5-1 and TRBJ1-1; TRBD1 is a possible D gene (6 bases). Germline V lookup: CDR1 SGHRS, CDR2 YFSETQ. The CDR3 runs 12 residues. The CDR3 nucleotides read TGCGCCAGCAGTTACCCCGGGACAATGGGTATCTTT. Amino acids: CASSYPGTMGIF.

This clonotype has only a few counts. The chain uses TRBV6-5 and TRBJ2-5; TRBD2 matches at 8 bases. CDR1 MNHEY and CDR2 SVGAGI come from the germline V gene. CDR3 length: 15 residues. After removal of 2 bases from V and 5 bases from J, the junction contained 7 bases not matched to a gene. The CDR3 sequence is CASSYEGLVFETQYF. CDR3 sequence (DNA): TGTGCCAGCAGTTACGAGGGACTAGTATTTGAGACCCAGTACTTC.

This clonotype was counted many times. The CDR3, as DNA: TGTGCCAGCAGCAGAGGGGACAGGCCGAGAGGCGAGCAGTACTTC. As protein: CASSRGDRPRGEQYF. V is TRBV7-9 and J is TRBJ2-7; 8 bases match TRBD1. Looked up from germline, CDR1 is SEHNR and CDR2 is FQNEAQ (reference sequence). The CDR3 spans 15 residues. V lost 5 bases, J lost 6 bases, and 12 bases stayed unmatched.

This clonotype was observed a handful of times. The V and J genes are TRBV20-1 and TRBJ2-5, with TRBD2 identical over 8 bases. CDR3 length equals 13 residues. CDR1 DFQATT and CDR2 SNEGSKA come from the germline V gene (reference sequence). The V and J ends lost 6 bases and 4 bases, in that order; junction bases with no gene match: 7. Written as DNA, the CDR3 is TGCAGTGCCGGGGGGGGGGCCGGAGAGACCCAGTACTTC. Its translation: CSAGGGAGETQYF.

The chain employs TRBV4-2 and TRBJ1-4; no clear D gene. This CDR3 contains 14 residues. The germline CDR1 and CDR2 sequences are LGHNA and YNFKEQ. Trimming took 0 bases from V and 4 from J, leaving 6 bases between them. CDR3 sequence: CASSQDQLNEKLFF. The CDR3 nucleotides read TGTGCCAGCAGCCAAGATCAGCTTAATGAAAAACTGTTTTTT.

The chain employs TRBV7-3 and TRBJ2-1; the D gene is possibly TRBD2 (6 bases). CDR3 length equals 15 residues. Trimming shortened V by 5 bases and J by 5 bases, and 16 bases separated the two germline ends. CDR1 and CDR2 (germline): SGHTA, FQGTGA. The CDR3 reads CASSPSGGSHNEQFF. The CDR3 DNA sequence: TGTGCCAGCAGCCCATCTGGGGGGTCCCACAATGAGCAGTTCTTC.

V usage is TRBV4-3 and J usage is TRBJ2-7; 7 nucleotides line up with TRBD1. Germline assignment: CDR1 LGHNA and CDR2 YSLEER. V lost 3 bases to trimming and J lost 5 bases; unmatched junction nucleotides: 7. The CDR3 consists of 14 residues. The CDR3 nucleotides read TGCGCCAGCAGCCATGACAGGGCCCTGGACGAGCAGTACTTC. The encoded protein is CASSHDRALDEQYF.

This chain uses TRBV5-6 with TRBJ2-1; 13 bases agree with TRBD2. The CDR3 length is 18 residues. V lost 4 bases and J lost 6; bases outside the gene matches: 13. Germline CDR1 and CDR2: SGHDT and YYEEEE. The CDR3 DNA reads as TGTGCCAGCAGCCGCAGAGGAGGGACTAGCGGGGTAGGCAATGAGCAGTTCTTC. This encodes CASSRRGGTSGVGNEQFF.

The chain uses TRBV7-9 and TRBJ2-7; 10 nucleotides align to TRBD2. CDR3 length: 17 amino acids. Germline-derived CDR1 and CDR2 are SEHNR and FQNEAQ (reference sequence). The trim removed 0 bases at V and 0 bases at J, leaving 5 bases unmatched. CDR3 in amino acids: CASSLARLAGSSYEQYF. In nucleotides, the CDR3 is TGTGCCAGCAGCTTAGCGCGACTAGCGGGTAGCTCCTACGAGCAGTACTTC.

This clonotype was recorded many times. The V call is TRBV29-1, the J call TRBJ2-7, with unresolved D. Germline CDR1 SQVTM, CDR2 ANQGSEA. CDR3 length equals 13 residues. Trimming removed 1 base at V and 3 bases at J, with 10 bases between. CDR3 sequence: CSVEVGGFYEQYF. CDR3 nucleotide sequence: TGCAGCGTTGAAGTGGGCGGATTCTACGAGCAGTACTTC.

In its sample, this clonotype was seen many times. This chain uses TRBV29-1 with TRBJ1-1, with D maybe TRBD1 (6 bases). CDR1 is SQVTM and CDR2 is ANQGSEA in the germline V gene. Deletions cut 7 bases from V and 10 bases from J, with 22 bases between. This CDR3 comprises 13 residues. CDR3 bases: TGCAGCGCAACTCCCTTGGGTCCAGGGGTAGCTTTCTTT. It is translated as CSATPLGPGVAFF.

This clonotype has a count of ten or more. The chain is built from TRBV28 and TRBJ2-7, with 8 bases identical to TRBD1. Germline assignment: CDR1 MDHEN and CDR2 SYDVKM. The V segment lost 3 bases and the J segment 5 bases; nucleotides outside the gene matches: 3. The length of the CDR3 is 13 residues. The CDR3 is CASSLTGEHEQYF. The DNA for the CDR3 is TGTGCCAGCAGTTTGACAGGGGAACACGAGCAGTACTTC.

This clonotype came up many times. The V and J genes are TRBV21-1 and TRBJ2-5; TRBD1, the D gene given by the table, was not confirmed from the DNA. TRBV21-1 is deemed a pseudogene. The CDR3 is made up of 14 amino acids. The DNA of the CDR3 is TGTGCCAGCGGATCCTCAGGGGGCCGCGAGACCCAGTACTTC. Translation: CASGSSGGRETQYF.

This clonotype has only a few counts. This rearrangement joins TRBV7-6 to TRBJ2-5, with D possibly TRBD2 on 6 matching bases. CDR1 is SGHVS and CDR2 is FNYEAQ in the germline V gene. The CDR3 sequence is 16 residues long. V was shortened by 1 base and J by 3 bases, with 15 bases between the two germline ends. The CDR3 nucleotides read TGTGCCAGCAGCTTAGGGGTTATGGCGGGAAAAGAGACCCAGTACTTC. Protein product: CASSLGVMAGKETQYF.

Many counts were recorded for this clonotype. The rearrangement links TRBV4-2 to TRBJ1-2; tentatively, D is TRBD1 (5 bases). Trimming shortened V by 0 bases and J by 8 bases, and 16 bases separated the two germline ends. The CDR3 contains 15 residues. Germline CDR1 is LGHNA and CDR2 is YNFKEQ. The CDR3: CASSQDQKGSGGYTF. The CDR3 DNA reads as TGTGCCAGCAGCCAAGATCAGAAGGGGAGTGGGGGCTACACCTTC.